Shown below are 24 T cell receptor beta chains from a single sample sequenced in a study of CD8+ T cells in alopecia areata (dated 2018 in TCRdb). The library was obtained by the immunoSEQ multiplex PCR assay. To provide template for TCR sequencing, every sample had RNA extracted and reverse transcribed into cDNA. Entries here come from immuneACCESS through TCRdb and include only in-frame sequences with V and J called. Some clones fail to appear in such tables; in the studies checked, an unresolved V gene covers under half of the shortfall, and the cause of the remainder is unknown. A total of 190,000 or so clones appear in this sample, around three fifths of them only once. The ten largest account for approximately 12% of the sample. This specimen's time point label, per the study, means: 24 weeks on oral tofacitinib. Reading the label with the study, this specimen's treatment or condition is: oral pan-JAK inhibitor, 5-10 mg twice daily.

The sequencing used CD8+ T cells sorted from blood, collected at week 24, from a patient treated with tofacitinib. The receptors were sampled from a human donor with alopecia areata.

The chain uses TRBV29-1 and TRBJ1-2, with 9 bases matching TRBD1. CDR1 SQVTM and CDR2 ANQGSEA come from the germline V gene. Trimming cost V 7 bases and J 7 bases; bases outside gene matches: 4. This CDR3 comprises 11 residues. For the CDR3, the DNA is TGCAGCGCCGGGACAGGGTCTGGCTACACCTTC. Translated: CSAGTGSGYTF.

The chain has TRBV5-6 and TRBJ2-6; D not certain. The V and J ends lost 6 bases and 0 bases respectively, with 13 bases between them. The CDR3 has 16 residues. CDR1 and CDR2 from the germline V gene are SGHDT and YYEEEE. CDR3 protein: CASTTLSSSGANVLTF. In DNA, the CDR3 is TGTGCCAGCACCACCCTTTCTTCCTCTGGGGCCAACGTCCTGACTTTC.

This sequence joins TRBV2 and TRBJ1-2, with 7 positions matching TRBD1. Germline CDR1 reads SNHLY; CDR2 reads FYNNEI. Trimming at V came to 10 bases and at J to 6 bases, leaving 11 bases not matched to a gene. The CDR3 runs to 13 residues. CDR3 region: CATATQGENGYTF. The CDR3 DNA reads TGTGCCACAGCCACCCAGGGGGAAAATGGCTACACCTTC.

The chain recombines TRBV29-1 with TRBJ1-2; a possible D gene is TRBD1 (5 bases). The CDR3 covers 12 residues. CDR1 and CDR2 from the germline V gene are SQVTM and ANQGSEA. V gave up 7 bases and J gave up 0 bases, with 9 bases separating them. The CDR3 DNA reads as TGCAGCGCCCGGACAACTAACTATGGCTACACCTTC. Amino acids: CSARTTNYGYTF.

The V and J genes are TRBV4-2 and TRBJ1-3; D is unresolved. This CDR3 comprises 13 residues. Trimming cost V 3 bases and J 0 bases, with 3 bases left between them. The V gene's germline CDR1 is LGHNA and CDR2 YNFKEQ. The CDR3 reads CASSQVSGNTIYF. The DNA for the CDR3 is TGTGCCAGCAGCCAGGTCTCTGGAAACACCATATATTTT.

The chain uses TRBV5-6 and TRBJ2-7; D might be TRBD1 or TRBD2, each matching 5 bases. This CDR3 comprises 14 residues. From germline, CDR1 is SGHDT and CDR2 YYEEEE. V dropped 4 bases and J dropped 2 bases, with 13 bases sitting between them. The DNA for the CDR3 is TGTGCCAGCAGCCCCGGGACCTACCCCTACGAGCAGTACTTC. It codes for CASSPGTYPYEQYF. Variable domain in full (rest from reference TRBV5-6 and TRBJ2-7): DAGVTQSPTHLIKTRGQQVTLRCSPKSGHDTVSWYQQALGQGPQFIFQYYEEEERQRGNFPDRFSGHQFPNYSSELNVNALLLGDSALYLCASSPGTYPYEQYFGPGTRLTVT.

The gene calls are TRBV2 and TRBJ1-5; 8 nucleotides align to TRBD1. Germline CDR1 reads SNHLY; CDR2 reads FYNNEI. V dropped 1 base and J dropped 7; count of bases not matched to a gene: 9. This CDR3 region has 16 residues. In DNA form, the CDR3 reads TGTGCCAGCAGTGAAGGCCCCGGACAGGGAGGGCAGCCCCAGCATTTT. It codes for CASSEGPGQGGQPQHF.

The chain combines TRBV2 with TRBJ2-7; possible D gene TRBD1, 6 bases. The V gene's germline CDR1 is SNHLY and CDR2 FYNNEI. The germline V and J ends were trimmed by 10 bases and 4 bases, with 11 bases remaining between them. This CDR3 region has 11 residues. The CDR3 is CATAGEYEQYF. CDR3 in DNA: TGTGCCACCGCAGGGGAGTACGAGCAGTACTTC.

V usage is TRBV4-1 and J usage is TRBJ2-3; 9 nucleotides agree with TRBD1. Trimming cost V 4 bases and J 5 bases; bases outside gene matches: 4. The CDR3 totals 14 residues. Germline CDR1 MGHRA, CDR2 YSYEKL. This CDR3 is CASSLRDRVDTQYF. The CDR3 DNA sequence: TGCGCCAGCAGCCTCCGGGACAGGGTAGATACGCAGTATTTT.

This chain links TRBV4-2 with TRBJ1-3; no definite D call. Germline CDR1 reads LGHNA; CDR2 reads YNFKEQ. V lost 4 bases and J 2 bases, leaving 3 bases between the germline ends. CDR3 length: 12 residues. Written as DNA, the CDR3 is TGTGCCAGCAGCCTAGCTGGAAACACCATATATTTT. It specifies CASSLAGNTIYF.

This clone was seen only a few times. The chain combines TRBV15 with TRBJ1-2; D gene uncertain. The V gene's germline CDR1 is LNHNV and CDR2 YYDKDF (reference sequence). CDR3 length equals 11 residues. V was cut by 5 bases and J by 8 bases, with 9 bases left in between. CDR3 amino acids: CATSSPGGYTF. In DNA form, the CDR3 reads TGTGCCACCAGCTCCCCGGGCGGCTACACCTTC.

CDR3 bases: TGCAGCGCCCGGGGGGGTCGTGGCTACACCTTC. Translated: CSARGGRGYTF. This chain joins TRBV29-1 and TRBJ1-2; D may be TRBD1 (5 bases). Trimming took off 7 bases at V and 7 bases at J, with 13 bases between the two ends. The germline CDR1 and CDR2 sequences are SQVTM and ANQGSEA. This CDR3 is 11 amino acids long. Using reference TRBV29-1 and TRBJ1-2 for the parts outside the CDR3, the full variable domain is SAVISQKPSRDICQRGTSLTIQCQVDSQVTMMFWYRQQPGQSLTLIATANQGSEATYESGFVIDKFPISRPNLTFSTLTVSNMSPEDSSIYLCSARGGRGYTFGSGTRLTVV.

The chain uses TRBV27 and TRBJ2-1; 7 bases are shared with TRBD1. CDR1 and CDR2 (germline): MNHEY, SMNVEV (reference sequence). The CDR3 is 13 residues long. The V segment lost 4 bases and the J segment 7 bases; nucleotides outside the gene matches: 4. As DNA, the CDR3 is TGTGCCAGCAGTTCCGAGACAGGGAATGAGCAGTTCTTC. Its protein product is CASSSETGNEQFF.

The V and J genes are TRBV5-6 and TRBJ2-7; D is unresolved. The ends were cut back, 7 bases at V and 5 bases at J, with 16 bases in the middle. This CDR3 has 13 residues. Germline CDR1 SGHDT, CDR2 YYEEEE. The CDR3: CASSSLSVDEQYF. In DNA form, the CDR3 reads TGTGCCAGCTCATCACTAAGCGTCGACGAGCAGTACTTC.

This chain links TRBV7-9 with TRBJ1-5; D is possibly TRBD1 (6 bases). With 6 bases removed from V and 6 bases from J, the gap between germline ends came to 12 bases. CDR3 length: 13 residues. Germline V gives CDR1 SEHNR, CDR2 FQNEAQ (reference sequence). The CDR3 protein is CASSQTGSQPQHF. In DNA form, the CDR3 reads TGTGCCAGCAGTCAAACAGGGAGTCAGCCCCAGCATTTT.

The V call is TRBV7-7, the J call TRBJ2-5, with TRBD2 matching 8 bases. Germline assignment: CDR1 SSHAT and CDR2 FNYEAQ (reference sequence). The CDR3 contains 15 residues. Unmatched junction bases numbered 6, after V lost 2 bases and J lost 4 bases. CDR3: CASSLTAGGPETQYF. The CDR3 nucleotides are TGTGCCAGCAGCTTAACGGCGGGGGGTCCAGAGACCCAGTACTTC.

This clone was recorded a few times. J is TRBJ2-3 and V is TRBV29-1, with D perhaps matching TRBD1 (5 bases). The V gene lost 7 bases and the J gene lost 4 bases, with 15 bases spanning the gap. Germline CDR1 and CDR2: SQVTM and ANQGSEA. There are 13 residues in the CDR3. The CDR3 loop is CSGEGVPADTQYF. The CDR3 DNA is TGCAGCGGAGAAGGGGTACCCGCAGATACGCAGTATTTT.

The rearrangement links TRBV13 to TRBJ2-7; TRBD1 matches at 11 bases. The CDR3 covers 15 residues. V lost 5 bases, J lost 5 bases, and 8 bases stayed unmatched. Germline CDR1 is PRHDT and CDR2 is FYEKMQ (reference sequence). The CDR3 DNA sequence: TGTGCCAGCAGCCCCTCCGGGACAGGGGGTAACGAGCAGTACTTC. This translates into CASSPSGTGGNEQYF.

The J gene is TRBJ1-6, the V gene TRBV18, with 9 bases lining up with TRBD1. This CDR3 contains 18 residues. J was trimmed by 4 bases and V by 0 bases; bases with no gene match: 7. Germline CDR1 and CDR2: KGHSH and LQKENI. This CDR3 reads CASSPPRDRGSYNSPLHF. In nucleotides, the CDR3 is TGTGCCAGCTCACCACCGAGAGACAGGGGGTCATATAATTCACCCCTCCACTTT. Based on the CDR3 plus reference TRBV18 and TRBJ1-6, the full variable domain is NAGVMQNPRHLVRRRGQEARLRCSPMKGHSHVYWYRQLPEEGLKFMVYLQKENIIDESGMPKERFSAEFPKEGPSILRIQQVVRGDSAAYFCASSPPRDRGSYNSPLHFGNGTRLTVT.

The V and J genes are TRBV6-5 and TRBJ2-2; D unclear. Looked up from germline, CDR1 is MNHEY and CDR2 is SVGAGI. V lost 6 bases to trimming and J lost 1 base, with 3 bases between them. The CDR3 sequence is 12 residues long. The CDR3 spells CASRVNTGELFF. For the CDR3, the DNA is TGTGCCAGCAGGGTGAACACCGGGGAGCTGTTTTTT.

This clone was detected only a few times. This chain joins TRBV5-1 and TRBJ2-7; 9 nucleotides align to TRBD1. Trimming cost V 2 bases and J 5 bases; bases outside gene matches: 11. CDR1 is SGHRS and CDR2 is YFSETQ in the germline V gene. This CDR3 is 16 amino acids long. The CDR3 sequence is CASSLKTGTGNHEQYF. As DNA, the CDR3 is TGCGCCAGCAGCTTAAAAACCGGGACAGGGAACCACGAGCAGTACTTC.

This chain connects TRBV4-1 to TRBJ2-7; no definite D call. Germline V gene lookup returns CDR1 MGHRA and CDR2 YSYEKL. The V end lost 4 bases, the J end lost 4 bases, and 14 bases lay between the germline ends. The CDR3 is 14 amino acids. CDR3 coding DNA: TGCGCCAGCAGCCCGACCAGGATTGGATACGAGCAGTACTTC. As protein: CASSPTRIGYEQYF.

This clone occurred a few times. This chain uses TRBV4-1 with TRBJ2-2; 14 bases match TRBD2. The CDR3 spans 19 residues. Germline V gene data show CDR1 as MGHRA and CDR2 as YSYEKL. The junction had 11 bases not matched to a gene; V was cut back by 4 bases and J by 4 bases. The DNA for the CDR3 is TGCGCCAGCAGCCCCACCGGACTAGCGGGGGGCAAATTCACCGGGGAGCTGTTTTTT. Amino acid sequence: CASSPTGLAGGKFTGELFF.

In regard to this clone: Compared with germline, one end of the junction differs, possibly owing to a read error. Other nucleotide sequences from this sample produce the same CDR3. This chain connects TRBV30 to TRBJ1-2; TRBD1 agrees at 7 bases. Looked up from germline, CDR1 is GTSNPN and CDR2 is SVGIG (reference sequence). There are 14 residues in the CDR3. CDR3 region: CAWTGMNLYYGYTF. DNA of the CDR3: TGCGCCTGGACAGGCATGAACCTCTACTATGGCTACACCTTC.